The present entry profiles one TCR beta chain with its context. These data are taken from a study of T cell responses to AZD1222 COVID-19 vaccine. Method: immunoSEQ multiplex PCR; TCRdb's copy keeps in-frame clones and lacks some. The table includes about 140,000 clones, 93% detected once. This specimen consisted of peripheral blood, obtained after recovery from COVID-19. The source of this sequence is an adult who had recovered from COVID-19.

The CDR3 DNA is TGTGCCAGCAGCGTGGGCGGGTTGTGGAATGAGCAGTTCTTC. Protein sequence: CASSVGGLWNEQFF. The chain links TRBV9 to TRBJ2-1, with D possibly matching TRBD2 (5 bases). The germline V gene encodes CDR1 SGDLS and CDR2 YYNGEE. Trimming left V 2 bases short and J 7 bases short, with 13 bases between. CDR3 length: 14 amino acids.